This T cell receptor (beta chain) is drawn from a study of blood T cell repertoires in COVID-19 (TCRdb year 2020). With respect to the entire study: Samples from collaborators originated in the United States, Italy and Spain and spanned both the acute and convalescent phases of COVID-19. The material from the prospective study consisted of cDNA or gDNA derived from T cells, B-cell-depleted T cells, or PBMCs. Deeply sampled blood TCRbeta repertoires from subjects exposed to, actively infected with, or recovered from COVID-19 were included in the dataset. The repertoires were made available in a free public database intended to serve as a resource for research on the immune response to SARS-CoV-2. The samples were drawn from two sources: the first 160 participants of the ongoing ImmuneRACE study, and 1,000 to 1,500 subjects contributed by 6 global collaborators. Sample metadata almost always included a de-identified subject ID, COVID-19 status, age in years and sex. Where available, HLA class I and class II types were taken from metadata supplied by the sample provider and were not determined by assay-based typing.

The immunoSEQ Assay, a bias-controlled multiplex PCR, was used to amplify TCRbeta CDR3 regions from genomic DNA. The original pipeline was this. Within the assay, amplification of reference gene primers was used to estimate how many nucleated cells each sample contained. To quantify the absolute abundance of each unique TCRbeta CDR3 rearrangement, sequence reads were collapsed and filtered. For each sample, productive Simpson clonality was calculated by taking the square root of Simpson's diversity index across productive rearrangements. TCRdb mirrors the immuneACCESS table, restricted to in-frame sequences. Some clones are absent from its copies; in checked studies, under half trace to an unresolved V gene, and the reason for the others is unknown. D and trimming come from the DNA, and the V and J calls and clone size come from that table. Within this sample are almost 250,000 clones, with around 87% of them counted one time only. 1.5% to 2% of the sample is held by the ten biggest clonotypes.

Overall results and qualifications from the work: The amount of clinical and demographic metadata varied by source and participant and was provided uncurated.

On this clone: It lacks a known antigen. No base-level quality is on record; no much larger clone is a single base apart.

Participants in the prospective study were aged about 18 to 100 years, lived in about two dozen United States geographic areas, and enrolled through a virtual design. In the prospective study, participants were assigned to cohorts based on the clinical history participants reported in a screening survey and a study questionnaire. For ImmuneRACE Cohort 3, a participant was defined as recovered based on two consecutive negative NP/OP PCR tests, clearance by a healthcare professional, or resolution of symptoms. In the prospective study, whole blood, serum and a nasopharyngeal or oropharyngeal swab were collected from each participant by mobile phlebotomists. Over a roughly 2-month period, participants in the prospective study had the option of providing additional blood draws and questionnaires. Before DNA extraction, prospective study blood samples were shipped either frozen or at room temperature.

This receptor was taken from a woman aged 45-60 years who had recovered from COVID-19. Material: PBMCs or T cells enriched from blood (not recorded which).

The nucleotide sequence reads TGTGCCATCAGTAGGACAGGGGGCCACACTGAAGCTTTCTTT. Its protein reads: CAISRTGGHTEAFF. Recombination connected TRBV10-3 to TRBJ1-1; a stretch of 11 junction bases matches TRBD1. V loses 5 bases at its end and J loses 3 bases; junction bases beyond the gene matches: 2. The germline V gene provides CDR1 ENHRY and CDR2 SYGVKD. The CDR3 spans 14 residues, from the cysteine through the phenylalanine. Only the CDR3 region is kept as DNA, spanning 42 bases read in frame from base 1.